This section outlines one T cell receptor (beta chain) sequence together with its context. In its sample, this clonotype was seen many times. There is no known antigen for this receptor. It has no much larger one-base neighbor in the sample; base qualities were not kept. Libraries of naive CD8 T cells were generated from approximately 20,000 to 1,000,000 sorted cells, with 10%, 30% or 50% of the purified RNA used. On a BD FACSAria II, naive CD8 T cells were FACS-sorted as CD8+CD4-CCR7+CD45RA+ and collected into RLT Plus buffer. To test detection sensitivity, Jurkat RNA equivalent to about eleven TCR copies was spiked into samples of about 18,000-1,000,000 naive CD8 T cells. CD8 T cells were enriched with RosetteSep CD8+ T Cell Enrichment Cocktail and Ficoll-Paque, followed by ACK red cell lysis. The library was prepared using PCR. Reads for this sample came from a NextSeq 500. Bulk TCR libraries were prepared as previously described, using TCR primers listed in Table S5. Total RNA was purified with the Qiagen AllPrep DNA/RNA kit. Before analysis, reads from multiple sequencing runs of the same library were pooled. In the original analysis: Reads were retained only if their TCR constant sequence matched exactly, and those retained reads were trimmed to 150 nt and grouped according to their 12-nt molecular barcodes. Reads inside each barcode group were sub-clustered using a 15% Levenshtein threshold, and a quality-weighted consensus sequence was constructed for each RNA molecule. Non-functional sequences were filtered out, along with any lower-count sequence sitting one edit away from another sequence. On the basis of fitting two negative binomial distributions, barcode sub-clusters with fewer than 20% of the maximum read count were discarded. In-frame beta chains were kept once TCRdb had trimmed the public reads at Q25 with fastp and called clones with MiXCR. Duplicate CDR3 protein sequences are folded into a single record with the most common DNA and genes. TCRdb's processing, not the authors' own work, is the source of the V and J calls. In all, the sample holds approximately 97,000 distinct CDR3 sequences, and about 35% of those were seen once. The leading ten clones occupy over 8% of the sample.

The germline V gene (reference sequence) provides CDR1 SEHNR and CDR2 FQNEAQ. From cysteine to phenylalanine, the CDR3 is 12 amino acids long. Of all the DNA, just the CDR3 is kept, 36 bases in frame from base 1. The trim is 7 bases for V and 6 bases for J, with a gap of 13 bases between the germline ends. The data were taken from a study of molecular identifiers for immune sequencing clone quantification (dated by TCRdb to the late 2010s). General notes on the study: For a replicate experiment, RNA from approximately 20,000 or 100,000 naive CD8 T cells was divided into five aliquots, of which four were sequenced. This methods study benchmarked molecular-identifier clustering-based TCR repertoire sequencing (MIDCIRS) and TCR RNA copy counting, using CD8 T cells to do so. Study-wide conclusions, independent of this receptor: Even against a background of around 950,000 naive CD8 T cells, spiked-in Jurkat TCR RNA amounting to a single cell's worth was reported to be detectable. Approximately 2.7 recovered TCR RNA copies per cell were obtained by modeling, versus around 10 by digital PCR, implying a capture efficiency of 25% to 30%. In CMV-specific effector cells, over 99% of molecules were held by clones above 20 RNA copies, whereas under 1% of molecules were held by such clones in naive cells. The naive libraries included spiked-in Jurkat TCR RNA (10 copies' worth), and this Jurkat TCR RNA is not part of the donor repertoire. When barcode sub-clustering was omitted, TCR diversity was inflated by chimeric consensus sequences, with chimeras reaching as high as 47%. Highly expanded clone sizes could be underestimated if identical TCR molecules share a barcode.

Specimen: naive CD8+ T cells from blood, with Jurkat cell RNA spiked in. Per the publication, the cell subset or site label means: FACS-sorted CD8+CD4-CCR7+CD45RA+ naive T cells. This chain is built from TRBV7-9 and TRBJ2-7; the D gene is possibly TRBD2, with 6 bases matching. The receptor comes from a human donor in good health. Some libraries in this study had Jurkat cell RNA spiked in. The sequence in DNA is TGTGCCAGCAACCGCCGGGGGACCGAGCAGTACTTC. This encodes CASNRRGTEQYF. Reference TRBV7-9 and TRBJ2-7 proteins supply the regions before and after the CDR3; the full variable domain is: DTGVSQNPRHKITKRGQNVTFRCDPISEHNRLYWYRQTLGQGPEFLTYFQNEAQLEKSRLLSDRFSAERPKGSFSTLEIQRTEQGDSAMYLCASNRRGTEQYFGPGTRLTVT.